One and the same sample provided the 13 T cell receptor beta chains below, sequenced in a study of low-dose radiotherapy and immunotherapy resistance in tumors. Alpha and beta chains were covered, as first-strand cDNA relied on TRAV- and TRBV-specific primers. Using a constant-region primer together with a V-primer adapter, TCRs were subjected to approximately 20 PCR cycles of amplification. TCRdb ran MiXCR on the reads and lists one entry per CDR3 protein. The sample includes tens of thousands of distinct CDR3 sequences, more than 20% of them seen just once. The time point was: after trial treatment. Stated treatment: LDRT plus nivolumab, ipilimumab, low-dose cyclophosphamide and aspirin (RACIN trial). Source: PBMCs, taken after low-dose radiotherapy plus immunotherapy. The origin of the receptors is a female donor with ovarian cancer.

This clonotype was picked up many times. The genes are TRBV20-1 and TRBJ2-5; either TRBD1 or TRBD2 may fit D (5 bases each). The germline V and J ends were trimmed by 1 base and 2 bases, with 17 bases remaining between them. The length of the CDR3 is 16 residues. The germline V gene encodes CDR1 DFQATT and CDR2 SNEGSKA (reference sequence). The CDR3 bases are TGCAGTGCTAGAGTCCCTCCGGGACCACAACAAGAGACCCAGTACTTC. Its protein product is CSARVPPGPQQETQYF.

This clonotype came up many times. The genes are TRBV7-2 and TRBJ1-2; a weak D match, TRBD1 (5 bases). Germline CDR1 is SGHTA and CDR2 is FQGNSA. The germline V and J ends were trimmed by 1 base and 4 bases, with 10 bases remaining between them. The CDR3 runs 14 residues. CDR3 residues: CASSLVGTGYGYTF. In DNA, the CDR3 is TGTGCCAGCAGCTTAGTGGGGACCGGCTATGGCTACACCTTC.

Ten or more counts support this clonotype. The chain recombines TRBV6-2 or TRBV6-3 with TRBJ1-1; unclear D gene. Between the trimmed V and J ends, which lost 5 bases and 7 bases, there was a span of 11 bases. The CDR3 covers 12 residues. Germline lookup yields CDR1 MNHEY and CDR2 SVGEGT. DNA of the CDR3: TGTGCCAGCAGTGCCGCGGGGTTTGAAGCTTTCTTT. Protein product: CASSAAGFEAFF.

This clonotype has more than one count but fewer than ten. The genes are TRBV21-1 and TRBJ2-7; the D call of TRBD1 is as the table states it, not checked on the DNA. TRBV21-1 is tagged as a pseudogene. The length of the CDR3 is 14 residues. In DNA, the CDR3 is TGTGCCAGCAGCAAGGGGACAGGCCCCTACGAGCAGTACTTC. It translates to CASSKGTGPYEQYF.

At least ten counts were recorded for this clonotype. This chain connects TRBV6-2 or TRBV6-3 to TRBJ2-7; D might be TRBD1 (7 bases). Germline V gives CDR1 MNHEY, CDR2 SVGEGT. The V end lost 8 bases, the J end lost 2 bases, and 16 bases lay between the germline ends. This CDR3 contains 14 residues. CDR3 in amino acids: CASLGGRGTYEQYF. The DNA of the CDR3 is TGTGCCAGCCTGGGGGGCAGGGGGACCTACGAGCAGTACTTC.

The chain couples TRBV2 to TRBJ2-1; D is unresolved. The germline CDR1 and CDR2 sequences are SNHLY and FYNNEI. V was cut by 5 bases and J by 5 bases, with 10 bases left in between. The CDR3 totals 13 residues. The CDR3 region is CASSLSANNEQFF. The CDR3 DNA is TGTGCCAGCAGTTTAAGCGCAAACAATGAGCAGTTCTTC. The full variable domain, rest sourced from reference TRBV2 and TRBJ2-1, is EPEVTQTPSHQVTQMGQEVILRCVPISNHLYFYWYRQILGQKVEFLVSFYNNEISEKSEIFDDQFSVERPDGSNFTLKIRSTKLEDSAMYFCASSLSANNEQFFGPGTRLTVL.

This clonotype appeared many times. This chain links TRBV20-1 with TRBJ2-3; TRBD2 matches 8 bases. V lost 1 base and J lost 5; bases outside the gene matches: 8. Germline V gene sequence: CDR1 DFQATT, CDR2 SNEGSKA (reference sequence). The CDR3 contains 15 residues. CDR3 sequence: CSARVAGGNRDTQYF. The CDR3 nucleotides are TGCAGTGCTAGAGTGGCGGGGGGCAACAGAGATACGCAGTATTTT.

V usage is TRBV4-1 and J usage is TRBJ2-7; possibly TRBD2 for D (5 bases). CDR3 length: 17 residues. Germline values: CDR1 MGHRA, CDR2 YSYEKL. V was shortened by 3 bases and J by 0 bases, with 18 bases between the two germline ends. As DNA, the CDR3 is TGCGCCAGCAGCCACCGCTCTGAGGGCCTAAGCTCCTACGAGCAGTACTTC. Translated: CASSHRSEGLSSYEQYF.

In its sample, this clonotype was seen many times. The CDR3 bases are TGTGCCAGCAGTGAGGACAGGGTGACCGGGGAGCTGTTTTTT. Translated, it gives CASSEDRVTGELFF. The chain links TRBV2 to TRBJ2-2, with 8 positions matching TRBD1. The CDR3 sequence is 14 residues long. The V gene end was trimmed by 3 bases and the J gene end by 5 bases; junction bases not matched to a gene: 2. CDR1 and CDR2 (germline): SNHLY, FYNNEI.

At least ten counts were recorded for this clonotype. The chain is built from TRBV20-1 and TRBJ2-1, with D tentatively TRBD1 or TRBD2 (5 bases each). Germline V gene data show CDR1 as DFQATT and CDR2 as SNEGSKA (reference sequence). The V end lost 6 bases, the J end lost 3 bases, and 15 bases lay between the germline ends. This CDR3 has 14 residues. The CDR3: CSAMTGTYYNEQFF. The CDR3 DNA reads TGCAGTGCGATGACCGGGACGTACTACAATGAGCAGTTCTTC.

This clonotype was recorded many times. The chain has TRBV24-1 and TRBJ1-5, with D maybe TRBD1 (6 bases). Germline lookup yields CDR1 KGHDR and CDR2 SFDVKD. This CDR3 spans 16 amino acids. V was trimmed by 4 bases and J by 5 bases, leaving 17 bases between them. The CDR3 DNA reads TGTGCCACCAGTGACAACGGCGGAGGGGGACATCAGCCCCAGCATTTT. Translated, it gives CATSDNGGGGHQPQHF.

This clonotype was recorded at least ten times. The chain couples TRBV18 to TRBJ2-7, with TRBD2 identical over 7 bases. The V segment lost 2 bases and the J segment 7 bases; nucleotides outside the gene matches: 11. Germline values: CDR1 KGHSH, CDR2 LQKENI. CDR3 length: 15 amino acids. The CDR3 DNA reads as TGTGCCAGCTCACCAGAGGCTAGCGGTGTTATGGAGCAGTACTTC. It codes for CASSPEASGVMEQYF.

Concerning this clonotype itself: This likely stems from a read error, as it lies one base from a far larger clone. The chain carries TRBV6-5 and TRBJ2-2, with 7 bases fitting TRBD2. Germline CDR1 reads MNHEY; CDR2 reads SVGAGI. V lost 5 bases to trimming and J lost 5 bases; unmatched junction nucleotides: 11. The CDR3 is 16 amino acids. The CDR3 bases are TGTGCCAGCAGTAGCGGGACGGCAACCAGGACCGGGGAGCTGTTTTTT. Translating gives CASSSGTATRTGELFF.